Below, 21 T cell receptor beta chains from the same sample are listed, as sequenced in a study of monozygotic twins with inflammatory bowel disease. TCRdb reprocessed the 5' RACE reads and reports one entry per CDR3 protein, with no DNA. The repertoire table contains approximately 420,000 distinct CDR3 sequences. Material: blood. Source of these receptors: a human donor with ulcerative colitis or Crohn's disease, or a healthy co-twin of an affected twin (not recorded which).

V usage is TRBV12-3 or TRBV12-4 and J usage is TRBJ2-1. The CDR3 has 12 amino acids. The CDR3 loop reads CASSLLRNEQFF.

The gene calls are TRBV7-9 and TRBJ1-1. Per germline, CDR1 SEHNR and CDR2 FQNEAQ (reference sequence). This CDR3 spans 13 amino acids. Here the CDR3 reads CASSPPWSSEAFF.

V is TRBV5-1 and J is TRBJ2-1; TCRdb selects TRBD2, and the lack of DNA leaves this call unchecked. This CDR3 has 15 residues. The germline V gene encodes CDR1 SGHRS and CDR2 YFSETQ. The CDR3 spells CASSRTSGAYNEQFF.

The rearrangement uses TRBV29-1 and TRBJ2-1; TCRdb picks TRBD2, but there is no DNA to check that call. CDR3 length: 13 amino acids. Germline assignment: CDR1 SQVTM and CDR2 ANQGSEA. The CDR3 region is CSETSGTYNEQFF.

Here the CDR3 reads CASSERQDSYEQYF. The chain recombines TRBV5-4 with TRBJ2-7. Germline lookup yields CDR1 SGHNT and CDR2 YYREEE (reference sequence). The CDR3 sequence is 14 residues long.

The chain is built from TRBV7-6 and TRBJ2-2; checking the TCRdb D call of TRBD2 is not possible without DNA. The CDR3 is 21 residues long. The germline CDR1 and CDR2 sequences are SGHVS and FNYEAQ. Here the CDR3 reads CASSLAPGTSGSVSHTGELFF.

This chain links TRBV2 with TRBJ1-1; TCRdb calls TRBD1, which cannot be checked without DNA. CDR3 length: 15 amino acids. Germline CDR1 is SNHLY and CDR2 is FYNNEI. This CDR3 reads CASSMQGAVNTEAFF.

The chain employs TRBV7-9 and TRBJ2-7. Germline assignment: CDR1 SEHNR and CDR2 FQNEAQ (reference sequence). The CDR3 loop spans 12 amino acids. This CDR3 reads CASSPTPHEQYF.

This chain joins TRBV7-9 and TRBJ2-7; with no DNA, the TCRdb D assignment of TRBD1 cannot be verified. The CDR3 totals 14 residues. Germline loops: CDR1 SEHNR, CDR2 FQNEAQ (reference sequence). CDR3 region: CASSPGGLTYEQYF.

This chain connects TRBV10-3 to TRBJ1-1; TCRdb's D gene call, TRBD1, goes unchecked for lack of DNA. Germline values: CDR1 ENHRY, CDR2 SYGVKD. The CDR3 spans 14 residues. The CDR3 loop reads CATNADRGDTEAFF.

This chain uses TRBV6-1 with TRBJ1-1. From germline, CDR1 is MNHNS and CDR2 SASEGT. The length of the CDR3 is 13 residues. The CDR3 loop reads CASSLTMNTEAFF.

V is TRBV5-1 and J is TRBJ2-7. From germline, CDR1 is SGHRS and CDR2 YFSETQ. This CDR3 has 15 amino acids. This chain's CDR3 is CASSLEPGGSYEQYF.

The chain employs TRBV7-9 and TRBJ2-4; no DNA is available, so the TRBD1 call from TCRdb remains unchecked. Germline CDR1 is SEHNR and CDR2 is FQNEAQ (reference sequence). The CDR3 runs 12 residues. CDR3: CASSSGQGGLDF.

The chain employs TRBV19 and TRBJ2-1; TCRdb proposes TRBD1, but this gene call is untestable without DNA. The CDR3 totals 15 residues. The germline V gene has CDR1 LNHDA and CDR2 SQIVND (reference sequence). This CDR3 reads CASSIGGWTGNEQFF.

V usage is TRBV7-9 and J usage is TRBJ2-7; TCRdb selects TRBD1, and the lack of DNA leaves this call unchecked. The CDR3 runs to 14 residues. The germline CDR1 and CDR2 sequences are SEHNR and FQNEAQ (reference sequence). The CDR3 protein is CASSLVDRGYEQYF.

The CDR3 loop reads CAISEANRENEQFF. The chain links TRBV10-3 to TRBJ2-1; TCRdb lists TRBD1, though no DNA is available to test this call. The CDR3 is 14 residues long. CDR1 ENHRY and CDR2 SYGVKD come from the germline V gene.

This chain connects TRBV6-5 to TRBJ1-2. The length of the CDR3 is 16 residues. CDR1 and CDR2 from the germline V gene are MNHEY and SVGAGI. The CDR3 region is CASSYRPDLPDYGYTF.

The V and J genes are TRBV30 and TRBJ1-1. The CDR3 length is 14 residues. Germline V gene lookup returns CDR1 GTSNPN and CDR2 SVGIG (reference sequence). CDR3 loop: CAWGNYVSTIGAFF.

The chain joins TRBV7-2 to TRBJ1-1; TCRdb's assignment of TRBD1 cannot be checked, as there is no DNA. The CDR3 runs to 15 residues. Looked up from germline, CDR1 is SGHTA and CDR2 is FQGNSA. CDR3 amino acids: CASSFNRFLNTEAFF. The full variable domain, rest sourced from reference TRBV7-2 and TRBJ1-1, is GAGVSQSPSNKVTEKGKDVELRCDPISGHTALYWYRQSLGQGLEFLIYFQGNSAPDKSGLPSDRFSAERTGGSVSTLTIQRTQQEDSAVYLCASSFNRFLNTEAFFGQGTRLTVV.

Here the CDR3 reads CASSVRENKQGEQYF. This chain connects TRBV5-1 to TRBJ2-7; no DNA is available, so the TRBD1 call from TCRdb remains unchecked. From germline, CDR1 is SGHRS and CDR2 YFSETQ. The CDR3 has 15 residues.

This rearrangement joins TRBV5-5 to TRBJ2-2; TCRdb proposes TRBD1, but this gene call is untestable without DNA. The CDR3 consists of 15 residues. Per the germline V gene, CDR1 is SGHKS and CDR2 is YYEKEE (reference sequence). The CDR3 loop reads CASSLRTGFTGELFF. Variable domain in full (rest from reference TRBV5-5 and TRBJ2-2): DAGVTQSPTHLIKTRGQQVTLRCSPISGHKSVSWYQQVLGQGPQFIFQYYEKEERGRGNFPDRFSARQFPNYSSELNVNALLLGDSALYLCASSLRTGFTGELFFGEGSRLTVL.